The clone carrying this TCR beta chain was detected a few times. The antigen is undetermined. The data belong to a study of CD8 T cells in ankylosing spondylitis. Whole-study findings and limits: Several highly homologous variants made up a TCR beta motif, and this motif appeared characteristic of ankylosing spondylitis blood. Disease-linked clones bore a CD8+ phenotype and were relatively rare in peripheral blood. Several of the motif variants were reported before in synovial fluid and blood from reactive arthritis.

Quantitative 5'-RACE with molecular barcodes was used to make the TCR beta libraries. TCRdb reprocessed the 5' RACE reads via MiXCR and lists one record per CDR3 protein. The sample contains hundreds of thousands of distinct CDR3 sequences, about a fifth of which appear only once. Germline V gene lookup returns CDR1 LNHDA and CDR2 SQIVND (reference sequence). The CDR3 is made up of 13 amino acids. V dropped 8 bases and J dropped 2 bases, with 11 bases sitting between them. This chain joins TRBV19 and TRBJ2-3, with D hard to call. Sequences were obtained from blood, either unsorted or a sorted T cell fraction (not recorded which). This clonotype was sampled from a female donor with ankylosing spondylitis or in good health (not recorded which). The CDR3 loop is CASLGRDTDTQYF. CDR3 DNA: TGTGCCAGTTTAGGTCGTGACACAGATACGCAGTATTTT.